The present T cell receptor (beta chain) was sequenced within a study of blood T cells in healthy people across ages. Study-wide points: Age showed a roughly linear inverse relationship with TCR beta diversity per million T cells.

This clonotype came up a few times. The antigen is unknown. Primed by a sample-barcoded 5' primer and a J-beta primer mix, a second PCR proceeded for 7 to 11 cycles. Template switching added a 12-random-nucleotide identifier to every cDNA molecule. A single record per CDR3 protein comes from TCRdb applying MiXCR to the 5' RACE reads. The sample has more than 1 million distinct CDR3 sequences, around 43% seen once. V shed 0 bases and J 3 bases; nucleotides not matched to a gene: 12. CDR1 and CDR2 (germline): MNHGY, SAAAGT. The CDR3 is made up of 18 amino acids. At least 6 micrograms of total RNA were extracted per sample.

This sequence joins TRBV6-8 and TRBJ2-7; TRBD2 aligns across 9 bases. The specimen was blood. The sequence was collected from a woman aged 60-75 years in good health. This chain's CDR3 is CASSYSNRGREGLYEQYF. DNA of the CDR3: TGTGCCAGCAGTTACTCCAATCGAGGGCGGGAGGGGCTCTACGAGCAGTACTTC.